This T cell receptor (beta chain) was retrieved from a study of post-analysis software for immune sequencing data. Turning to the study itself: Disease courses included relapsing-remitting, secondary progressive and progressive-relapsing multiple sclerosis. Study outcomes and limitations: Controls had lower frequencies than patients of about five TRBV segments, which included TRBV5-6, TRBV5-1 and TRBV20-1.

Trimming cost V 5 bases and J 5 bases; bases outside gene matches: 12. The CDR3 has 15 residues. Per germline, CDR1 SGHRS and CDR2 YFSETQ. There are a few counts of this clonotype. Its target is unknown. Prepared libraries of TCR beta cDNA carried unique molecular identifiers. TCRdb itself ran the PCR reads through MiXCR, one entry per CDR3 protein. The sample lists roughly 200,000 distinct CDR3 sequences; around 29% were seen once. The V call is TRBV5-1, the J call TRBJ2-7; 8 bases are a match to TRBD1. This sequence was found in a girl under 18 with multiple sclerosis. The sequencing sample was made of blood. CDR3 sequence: CASSSQSGGKNEQYF. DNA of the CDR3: TGCGCCAGCAGTTCCCAATCAGGGGGCAAGAACGAGCAGTACTTC.